The entry below gives a single TCR beta chain sequence along with its context. The antigen is not known. Measured with immunoSEQ multiplex PCR; TCRdb has only the in-frame clones, and not every one. Among tens of thousands of clones listed, around 89% were seen once. The data were obtained in a study of identifying expanded T cells in peripheral blood. Broader study findings: Differentially abundant clones: roughly 1.3 between replicates, 16.4 at approximately two weeks, 19 to 20 at four.

The germline CDR1 and CDR2 sequences are SGHNT and YYREEE (reference sequence). The CDR3 runs to 13 residues. The junction had 1 base not matched to a gene; V was cut back by 3 bases and J by 4 bases. The rearrangement uses TRBV5-4 and TRBJ1-3; the match to TRBD1 covers 7 bases. This clonotype was sampled from a person aged 18-70 years in good health. Sequencing was done on a sample of blood. As DNA, the CDR3 is TGTGCCAGCAGCTGGGACAGCGGAAACACCATATATTTT. This sequence encodes CASSWDSGNTIYF.